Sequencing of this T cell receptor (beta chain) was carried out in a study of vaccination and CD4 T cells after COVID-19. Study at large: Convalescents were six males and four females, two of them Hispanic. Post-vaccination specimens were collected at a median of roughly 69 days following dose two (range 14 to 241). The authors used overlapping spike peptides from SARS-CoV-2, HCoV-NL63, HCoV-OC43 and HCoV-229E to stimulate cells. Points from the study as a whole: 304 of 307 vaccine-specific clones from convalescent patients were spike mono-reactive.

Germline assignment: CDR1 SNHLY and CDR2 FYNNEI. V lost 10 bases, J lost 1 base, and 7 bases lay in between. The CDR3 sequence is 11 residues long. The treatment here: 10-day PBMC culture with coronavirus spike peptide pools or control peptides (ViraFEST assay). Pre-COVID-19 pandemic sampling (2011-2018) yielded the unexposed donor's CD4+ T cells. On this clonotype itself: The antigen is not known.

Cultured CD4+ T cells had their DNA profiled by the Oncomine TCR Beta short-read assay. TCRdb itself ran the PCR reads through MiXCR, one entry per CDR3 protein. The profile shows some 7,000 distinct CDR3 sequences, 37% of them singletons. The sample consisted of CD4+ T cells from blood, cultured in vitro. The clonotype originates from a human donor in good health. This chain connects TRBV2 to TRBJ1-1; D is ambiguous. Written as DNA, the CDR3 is TGTGCCACCGCCGGGAACACTGAAGCTTTCTTT. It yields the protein CATAGNTEAFF.